These T cell receptor beta chains were read from a single sample in a study of T cell changes during pregnancy in multiple sclerosis. Method: immunoSEQ multiplex PCR; TCRdb's copy keeps in-frame clones and lacks some. The sample yields more than 50,000 clones, roughly 90% seen once. The sample was peripheral blood, taken before pregnancy. The receptor source for this set is a female donor with multiple sclerosis, enrolled in a pregnancy study. Both conserved end residues are part of each CDR3. D genes are given only for firm matches. The size field is filled for only some rows; it gives once, few, many or a size class.

J | size | V | D | DNA | CDR3
TRBJ1-2 | - | TRBV6-4 | - | TGTGCCAGCAGTAAAGGGGAAACGGATGGCTACACCTTC | CASSKGETDGYTF
TRBJ2-1 | - | TRBV29-1 | TRBD1 | TGCAGCGTTACGCCGGGACAGGGCTACAATGAGCAGTTCTTC | CSVTPGQGYNEQFF
TRBJ1-5 | - | TRBV7-9 | TRBD1 | TGTGCCAGCAGCCCATTAGACAGGGGTGAGCCCCAGCATTTT | CASSPLDRGEPQHF
TRBJ1-1 | - | TRBV30 | TRBD1 | TGTGCCTGGAGTGGACAGGGGCGCGACACTGAAGCTTTCTTT | CAWSGQGRDTEAFF
TRBJ1-2 | - | TRBV7-2 | TRBD1 | TGTGCCAGCAGCTTAGGAGGGGGCGTAGTCTCCTATGGCTACACCTTC | CASSLGGGVVSYGYTF
TRBJ1-2 | - | TRBV9 | TRBD1 | TGTGCCAGCAGCCCACTACAGGGGGGCGGCGGCTACACCTTC | CASSPLQGGGGYTF
TRBJ1-2 | - | TRBV5-5 | - | TGTGCCAGCAGCTTGCAGACTATCACGATCTATGGCTACACCTTC | CASSLQTITIYGYTF
TRBJ1-2 | - | TRBV7-8 | TRBD1 | TGTGCCAGCAGCTTAAGGGCGGGGACAGGGGGTGGCTACACCTTC | CASSLRAGTGGGYTF
TRBJ1-2 | few | TRBV6-4 | - | TGTGCCAGCAGTGACTCTTCCGGCTATGGCTACACCTTC | CASSDSSGYGYTF
TRBJ1-5 | - | TRBV10-3 | TRBD1 | TGTGCCATCAGTGACACCACGACAGGGGGCAATCAGCCCCAGCATTTT | CAISDTTTGGNQPQHF
TRBJ1-5 | - | TRBV18 | TRBD1 | TGTGCCAGCTCACCACCGGGGACAGGGGGGTTCCGAGCGCCCCAGCATTTT | CASSPPGTGGFRAPQHF
TRBJ2-7 | - | TRBV7-2 | - | TGTGCCAGCAGCCCTCACAGGAGCTCCTACGAGCAGTACTTC | CASSPHRSSYEQYF
TRBJ1-1 | - | TRBV18 | - | TGTGCCAGCTCCTTCTCTGAGCAGAACACTGAAGCTTTCTTT | CASSFSEQNTEAFF
TRBJ2-3 | - | TRBV7-9 | TRBD2 | TGTGCCAGCAGCTTAGGGGGGACTAGCGGGGATACGCAGTATTTT | CASSLGGTSGDTQYF
TRBJ1-5 | few | TRBV30 | - | TGTGCCTGGAGCCTGGACGGGGTGGACCAGCCCCAGCATTTT | CAWSLDGVDQPQHF
TRBJ2-3 | - | TRBV5-1 | TRBD2 | TGCGCCAGCAGCTTCCTCGGCGGGGGGGTGACAGATACGCAGTATTTT | CASSFLGGGVTDTQYF
TRBJ2-3 | - | TRBV6-4 | TRBD2 | TGTGCCAGCAGTGACTCTAGGAGCGGGGGAGGAACAGATACGCAGTATTTT | CASSDSRSGGGTDTQYF
TRBJ2-3 | few | TRBV10-3 | TRBD2 | TGTGCCATCAGTGCGTCCCCCGGGACTAGCGTAACAGATACGCAGTATTTT | CAISASPGTSVTDTQYF
TRBJ1-1 | - | TRBV5-8 | - | TGTGCCAGCAGCCCCATCGGGGATCCGAACACTGAAGCTTTCTTT | CASSPIGDPNTEAFF
TRBJ1-1 | - | TRBV30 | - | TGTGCCTGGAGAGGTTCAGGGATCGGTGAAGCTTTCTTT | CAWRGSGIGEAFF
TRBJ2-1 | - | TRBV7-2 | TRBD2 | TGTGCCAGCAGTATAACTAGCGGGGGGTACAATGAGCAGTTCTTC | CASSITSGGYNEQFF
TRBJ1-2 | - | TRBV7-2 | - | TGTGCCAGCAGCTTAAGTACCCAGCAAGCGGTCACCTTC | CASSLSTQQAVTF
TRBJ1-1 | - | TRBV6-6 | - | TGTGCCGGCGGGAACACTGAAGCTTTCTTT | CAGGNTEAFF
TRBJ1-6 | - | TRBV9 | - | TGTGCCAGCAGCCCCAACTCAGAACGAGGGAATTCACCCCTCCACTTT | CASSPNSERGNSPLHF
TRBJ2-7 | - | TRBV11-1 | TRBD1 | TGTGCCAGCAGCTTAGCGGCGGGGACAGGGACCTACGAGCAGTACTTC | CASSLAAGTGTYEQYF
TRBJ1-5 | - | TRBV4-3 | - | TGCGCCAGCAGCCGGGACTTTGGAGGTCGGCCCCAGCATTTT | CASSRDFGGRPQHF
TRBJ2-7 | - | TRBV4-2 | TRBD2 | TGTGCCAGCAGCCAAGTTCGCGGGGGGACCACCTACGAGCAGTACTTC | CASSQVRGGTTYEQYF
TRBJ2-3 | - | TRBV19 | TRBD1 | TGTGCCAGTGGGACAGGAAGCGATACGCAGTATTTT | CASGTGSDTQYF
TRBJ1-5 | - | TRBV27 | - | TGTGCCAGCAGTCTACGGTTCTACGGTCCGAAGTCCCAGCATTTT | CASSLRFYGPKSQHF
TRBJ2-2 | few | TRBV6-4 | - | TGTGCCAGCAGTGATACAGGCGACACCGGGGAGCTGTTTTTT | CASSDTGDTGELFF
TRBJ1-5 | - | TRBV7-2 | - | TGTGCCAGCAGCTTAAACAGGGCCAATCAGCCCCAGCATTTT | CASSLNRANQPQHF
TRBJ1-5 | - | TRBV21-1 | - | TGTGCCAGCAGCACCCGGAGGGGGGGGCTTTGGGGCAATCAGCCCCAGCATTTT | CASSTRRGGLWGNQPQHF
TRBJ2-1 | - | TRBV23-1 | TRBD1 | TGCGCCAGCAGTCAATGGGCACAGGGGTTCCGCAATGAGCAGTTCTTC | CASSQWAQGFRNEQFF
TRBJ1-1 | - | TRBV28 | - | TGTGCCAGCAGTTTTTCGCAGGGCACTGAAGCTTTCTTT | CASSFSQGTEAFF
TRBJ1-1 | - | TRBV25-1 | TRBD1 | TGTGCCAGTATGGGACAGCTGAACACTGAAGCTTTCTTT | CASMGQLNTEAFF
TRBJ1-1 | - | TRBV5-4 | - | TGTGCCAGCAGCTCGAAGGACAGACCCACTGAAGCTTTCTTT | CASSSKDRPTEAFF
TRBJ2-6 | - | TRBV7-3 | TRBD2 | TGTGCCAGCAGCATGGGGGGGTCTGGGGCCAACGTCCTGACTTTC | CASSMGGSGANVLTF
TRBJ2-6 | - | TRBV4-3 | TRBD1 | TGCGCCAGCAGCCAAGGACAGGGTGGGGCCAACGTCCTGACTTTC | CASSQGQGGANVLTF
TRBJ2-7 | - | TRBV4-3 | - | TGCGCCAGCAGCCAAGATCAGACCTACGAGCAGTACTTC | CASSQDQTYEQYF
TRBJ2-7 | - | TRBV7-2 | TRBD1 | TGTGCCAGCAGCCCCATACCACAGGGGGCTTGGTACGAGCAGTACTTC | CASSPIPQGAWYEQYF
TRBJ2-1 | once | TRBV11-1 | TRBD2 | TGTGCCAGCAGCCGCTCGACTAGCGGGAACTACAATGAGCAGTTCTTC | CASSRSTSGNYNEQFF
TRBJ2-7 | once | TRBV12-5 | - | TGTGCTAGTGCTATTCCCCGGGGAGGCTCCTACGAGCAGTACTTC | CASAIPRGGSYEQYF
TRBJ2-3 | - | TRBV7-3 | - | TGTGCCAGCAGCTTAGGTCTAGCTACGCAGTATTTT | CASSLGLATQYF
TRBJ2-3 | - | TRBV14 | - | TGTGCCAGCAGCCAAGTTGCCCCGGGTACGCAGTATTTT | CASSQVAPGTQYF
TRBJ2-2 | - | TRBV7-3 | - | TGTGCCAGCAGCTCACGGACAGTGAACACCGGGGAGCTGTTTTTT | CASSSRTVNTGELFF
TRBJ2-7 | - | TRBV19 | - | TGTGCCAGTAGTACCGCGGGACTTCCCTACGAGCAGTACTTC | CASSTAGLPYEQYF
TRBJ2-5 | once | TRBV6-5 | - | TGTGCCAGCAGTTACTCAGGGCAGGGCCGGGAAGAGACCCAGTACTTC | CASSYSGQGREETQYF
TRBJ1-5 | - | TRBV6-6 | - | TGTGCCAGCAGTTACTGGCGGAATAGCAATCAGCCCCAGCATTTT | CASSYWRNSNQPQHF
TRBJ1-2 | few | TRBV5-1 | - | TGCGCCAGCAGCTTGAATCGTCCCACAGATAACTATGGCTACACCTTC | CASSLNRPTDNYGYTF
TRBJ2-1 | - | TRBV11-3 | TRBD1 | TGTGCCAGCAGCTTAGGGCGGGGGACAGGGCTGAATGAGCAGTTCTTC | CASSLGRGTGLNEQFF
TRBJ1-2 | - | TRBV7-2 | - | TGTGCCAGCAGCTTAGACCTTGCCATCCAGGGATATGGCTACACCTTC | CASSLDLAIQGYGYTF
TRBJ2-5 | - | TRBV7-3 | TRBD2 | TGTGCCAGCAGCCTAGGGCTAGCGGGGGAGGGGGAGACCCAGTACTTC | CASSLGLAGEGETQYF
TRBJ2-7 | once | TRBV5-4 | - | TGTGCCAGCAGCCCGCCTAGCGCCCACGAGCAGTACTTC | CASSPPSAHEQYF
TRBJ2-3 | - | TRBV4-1 | TRBD2 | TGCGCCAGCAGCCAAGTTGCGGAGAGCGGGGGGTTTGCAGATACGCAGTATTTT | CASSQVAESGGFADTQYF
TRBJ1-5 | once | TRBV19 | TRBD1 | TGTGCCAGTAGTATAGCGGGCAGGGGGCACAATCAGCCCCAGCATTTT | CASSIAGRGHNQPQHF
TRBJ2-7 | - | TRBV18 | - | TGTGCCAGCTCACCACCGCCGGCGGGGACCCGCTCCTACGAGCAGTACTTC | CASSPPPAGTRSYEQYF
TRBJ2-7 | - | TRBV13 | TRBD1 | TGTGCCAGCAGCCCCATTACAGGGGGCAGGGGGGAGCAGTACTTC | CASSPITGGRGEQYF
TRBJ2-1 | - | TRBV4-2 | TRBD2 | TGTGCCAGCAGCTCGGACCCTAGCGGGGGGGCCTACAATGAGCAGTTCTTC | CASSSDPSGGAYNEQFF
TRBJ2-1 | - | TRBV6-5 | TRBD1 | TGTGCCAGCAGCCCTAGGACAGGGGTCAATGAGCAGTTCTTC | CASSPRTGVNEQFF